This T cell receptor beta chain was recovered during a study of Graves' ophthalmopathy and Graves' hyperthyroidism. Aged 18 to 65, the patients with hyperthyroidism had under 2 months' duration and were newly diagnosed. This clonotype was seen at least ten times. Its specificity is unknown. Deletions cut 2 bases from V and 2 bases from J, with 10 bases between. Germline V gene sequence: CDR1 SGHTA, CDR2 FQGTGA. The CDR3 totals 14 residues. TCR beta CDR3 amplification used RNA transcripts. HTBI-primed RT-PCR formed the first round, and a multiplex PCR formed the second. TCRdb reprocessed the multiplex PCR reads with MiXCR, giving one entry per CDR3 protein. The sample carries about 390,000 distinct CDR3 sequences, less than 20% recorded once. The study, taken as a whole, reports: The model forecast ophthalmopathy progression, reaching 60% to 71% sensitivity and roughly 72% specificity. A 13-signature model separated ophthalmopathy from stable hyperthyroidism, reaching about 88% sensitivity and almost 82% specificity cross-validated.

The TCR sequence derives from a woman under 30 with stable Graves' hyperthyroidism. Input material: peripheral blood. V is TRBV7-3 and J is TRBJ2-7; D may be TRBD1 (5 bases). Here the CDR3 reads CASSLDPGTYEQYF. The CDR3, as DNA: TGTGCCAGCAGCTTAGATCCAGGGACCTACGAGCAGTACTTC.